The 20 T cell receptor beta chains listed next were all sequenced from one sample in a study of blood T cells in healthy people across ages. Through a sample-barcoded 5' primer and a J-beta primer mix, a second PCR was run for 7 to 11 cycles. Using its own MiXCR run on the 5' RACE reads, TCRdb lists one record per CDR3 protein. The repertoire holds about 970,000 distinct CDR3 sequences, with roughly 50% as singletons. The specimen was blood. These receptors originate from a woman in her fifties or sixties in good health.

The table lists this clonotype with a few counts. The chain is built from TRBV15 and TRBJ2-1; D is possibly TRBD2 (5 bases). Germline V gene sequence: CDR1 LNHNV, CDR2 YYDKDF (reference sequence). Trimming cost V 0 bases and J 9 bases, with 12 bases left between them. This CDR3 has 14 residues. The DNA of the CDR3 is TGTGCCACCAGCAGAGATACTACCAGCGGTGAGCAGTTCTTC. As protein: CATSRDTTSGEQFF. The variable domain in full, completed from reference TRBV15 and TRBJ2-1, reads DAMVIQNPRYQVTQFGKPVTLSCSQTLNHNVMYWYQQKSSQAPKLLFHYYDKDFNNEADTPDNFQSRRPNTSFCFLDIRSPGLGDTAMYLCATSRDTTSGEQFFGPGTRLTVL.

This clonotype showed up just a few times. V usage is TRBV5-1 and J usage is TRBJ2-1, with 9 positions matching TRBD2. The V gene end was trimmed by 6 bases and the J gene end by 8 bases; junction bases not matched to a gene: 15. From germline, CDR1 is SGHRS and CDR2 YFSETQ. CDR3 size: 16 residues. The CDR3 region has the DNA TGCGCCAGCATCCTGGGGGTAGGGACTAGCCCCTATGAGCAGTTCTTC. It is translated as CASILGVGTSPYEQFF.

Comments on this clonotype: The CDR3 ends on some other residue instead of the conserved phenylalanine or tryptophan, so this is likely a read error. The chain carries TRBV3-1 and TRBJ2-7, with D perhaps being TRBD1 or TRBD2 (7 bases each). The CDR3 extends over 17 amino acids. Germline assignment: CDR1 LGHDT and CDR2 YNNKEL (reference sequence). CDR3 protein: CARSQDGQGGKDNEQYY. The CDR3 nucleotides read TGTGCCAGAAGCCAAGATGGCCAGGGGGGGAAGGACAACGAGCAGTACTAC.

This rearrangement joins TRBV20-1 to TRBJ1-5; TRBD1 agrees at 9 bases. Germline V gene lookup returns CDR1 DFQATT and CDR2 SNEGSKA (reference sequence). The CDR3 totals 17 residues. V lost 4 bases, J lost 2 bases, and 12 bases stayed unmatched. CDR3 DNA: TGCAGTGCTACCCCTATAACAGGGGGCAAGGGCAATCAGCCCCAGCATTTT. This encodes CSATPITGGKGNQPQHF.

The rearrangement uses TRBV20-1 and TRBJ2-5, with unresolved D. The CDR3 spans 14 residues. The germline CDR1 and CDR2 sequences are DFQATT and SNEGSKA (reference sequence). V was cut by 7 bases and J by 5 bases, with 20 bases left in between. Here the CDR3 reads CSVMIDPSRETQYF. In DNA form, the CDR3 reads TGCAGTGTAATGATTGACCCCTCGAGGGAGACCCAGTACTTC.

This clonotype was seen once. The CDR3 DNA is TGTGCCAGCAGCTCGCGAGGGGGGCGGCAGTACTTC. Translated, it gives CASSSRGGRQYF. This chain joins TRBV7-7 and TRBJ2-5; D tentatively fits TRBD1 or TRBD2 (6 bases each). The CDR3 covers 12 residues. Trimming removed 4 bases at V and 11 bases at J, with 14 bases between. The germline gives CDR1 SSHAT, CDR2 FNYEAQ (reference sequence).

The chain recombines TRBV12-3 or TRBV12-4 with TRBJ2-2; D possibly corresponds to TRBD1 (6 bases). V shed 10 bases and J shed 4 bases, with 13 bases lying between them. This CDR3 spans 13 amino acids. As DNA, the CDR3 is TGTGCCACCGGGCTCAGGGGCACCGGGGAGCTGTTTTTT. The encoded protein is CATGLRGTGELFF.

The chain carries TRBV20-1 and TRBJ2-6, with 8 bases fitting TRBD1. The CDR3 has 17 residues. The ends lost 3 bases at V and 0 bases at J; junction bases unmatched: 7. CDR1 DFQATT and CDR2 SNEGSKA come from the germline V gene (reference sequence). Here the CDR3 reads CSARPQGVNSGANVLTF. CDR3 sequence (DNA): TGCAGTGCTAGGCCACAGGGGGTAAACTCTGGGGCCAACGTCCTGACTTTC.

The chain combines TRBV7-2 with TRBJ2-7; D ambiguous. Germline V gene sequence: CDR1 SGHTA, CDR2 FQGNSA. V was cut by 3 bases and J by 1 base, with 19 bases left in between. The CDR3 contains 17 residues. The CDR3 DNA follows: TGTGCCAGCAGCTTTCCCCCCCTATCAGGCGGATCCTACGAGCAGTACTTC. It specifies CASSFPPLSGGSYEQYF.

The chain links TRBV15 to TRBJ1-1; D remains unclear. The CDR3 loop spans 12 amino acids. Between the trimmed V and J ends, which lost 1 base and 8 bases, there was a span of 8 bases. Per germline, CDR1 LNHNV and CDR2 YYDKDF (reference sequence). The CDR3 loop reads CATSRGATEAFF. CDR3 DNA sequence: TGTGCCACCAGCAGAGGGGCAACAGAAGCTTTCTTT.

The chain has TRBV7-2 and TRBJ2-1; D is unclear. There are 11 residues in the CDR3. The V end was cut by 3 bases, the J end by 7 bases, with 4 bases between. Germline-derived CDR1 and CDR2 are SGHTA and FQGNSA. In DNA form, the CDR3 reads TGTGCCAGCAGCTTGGAGAATGAGCAGTTCTTC. Its translation is CASSLENEQFF.

The rearrangement uses TRBV4-1 and TRBJ1-1; TRBD1 aligns across 9 bases. The germline V gene encodes CDR1 MGHRA and CDR2 YSYEKL. Unmatched junction bases numbered 4, after V lost 6 bases and J lost 5 bases. CDR3 length: 13 residues. The CDR3 DNA follows: TGCGCCAGCAGTCCCGGACAGGGGACTGAAGCTTTCTTT. This translates into CASSPGQGTEAFF.

This clonotype was observed a handful of times. The J gene is TRBJ2-1, the V gene TRBV12-3 or TRBV12-4; perhaps TRBD1 as D (5 bases). This CDR3 has 12 residues. Between the trimmed V and J ends, which lost 3 bases and 7 bases, there was a span of 7 bases. This CDR3 reads CASSLTANEQFF. The CDR3 DNA is TGTGCCAGCAGTTTGACAGCGAATGAGCAGTTCTTC.

The sample holds a few counts of this clonotype. The chain has TRBV7-2 and TRBJ2-3, with D possibly TRBD1 on 6 matching bases. V lost 0 bases and J 8 bases, leaving 12 bases between the germline ends. Per germline, CDR1 SGHTA and CDR2 FQGNSA. This CDR3 is built from 14 residues. The CDR3 bases are TGTGCCAGCAGCTTAGCGCTTGGGGGCGGTACGCAGTATTTT. Residues: CASSLALGGGTQYF. Using reference TRBV7-2 and TRBJ2-3 for the parts outside the CDR3, the full variable domain is GAGVSQSPSNKVTEKGKDVELRCDPISGHTALYWYRQSLGQGLEFLIYFQGNSAPDKSGLPSDRFSAERTGGSVSTLTIQRTQQEDSAVYLCASSLALGGGTQYFGPGTRLTVL.

The chain combines TRBV7-2 with TRBJ2-5; 12 bases map to TRBD2. The germline CDR1 and CDR2 sequences are SGHTA and FQGNSA. V lost 6 bases to trimming and J lost 9 bases; unmatched junction nucleotides: 11. This CDR3 region has 15 residues. The CDR3 coding sequence is TGTGCCAGCAGACCTAGGACTAGCGGGATATCGGCCCAGTACTTC. It codes for CASRPRTSGISAQYF.

This clonotype was counted a few times. V gene TRBV7-8 combines with J gene TRBJ2-5; D possibly corresponds to TRBD2 (6 bases). The CDR3 has 15 residues. CDR1 SGHVS and CDR2 FQNEAQ come from the germline V gene. V lost 4 bases, J lost 5 bases, and 17 bases lay in between. In DNA, the CDR3 is TGTGCCAGCAGCTACTCCAGGGAGGATGAGGAGACCCAGTACTTC. The encoded protein is CASSYSREDEETQYF.

The V gene is TRBV12-3 or TRBV12-4, the J gene TRBJ2-7; the D gene could be TRBD1 or TRBD2 (5 bases each). There are 11 residues in the CDR3. V lost 8 bases to trimming and J lost 12 bases, with 17 bases between them. The CDR3, as DNA: TGTGCCAGCGGAAACGGGACGTTGAGGTACTTC. This codes for CASGNGTLRYF.

V gene TRBV6-5 combines with J gene TRBJ2-7; no reliable D call. The CDR3 totals 13 residues. Trimming left V 8 bases short and J 0 bases short, with 11 bases between. Germline-derived CDR1 and CDR2 are MNHEY and SVGAGI. The CDR3 DNA sequence: TGTGCCAGCGGAGAGGCTAGCTCCTACGAGCAGTACTTC. Protein sequence: CASGEASSYEQYF.

To note about this clonotype: Relative to the germline gene, one junction end is altered; a read error may explain this. The V and J genes are TRBV12-3 or TRBV12-4 and TRBJ2-7; 8 nucleotides match TRBD1. This CDR3 is built from 15 residues. The CDR3 DNA follows: TGTGCCAGCAGTTTCAGGGGGACAGGCTCCCACGAGCAGTACTTC. This encodes CASSFRGTGSHEQYF.

This clonotype was seen more than once but under ten times. This rearrangement joins TRBV4-1 to TRBJ2-6, with D maybe TRBD1 (6 bases). The CDR3 contains 21 residues. Trimming took 0 bases from V and 0 from J, leaving 21 bases between them. Germline loops: CDR1 MGHRA, CDR2 YSYEKL. The CDR3 nucleotides are TGCGCCAGCAGCCAAGATCCGGGACAAAAAAACCTATACTCTGGGGCCAACGTCCTGACTTTC. Translated, it gives CASSQDPGQKNLYSGANVLTF.